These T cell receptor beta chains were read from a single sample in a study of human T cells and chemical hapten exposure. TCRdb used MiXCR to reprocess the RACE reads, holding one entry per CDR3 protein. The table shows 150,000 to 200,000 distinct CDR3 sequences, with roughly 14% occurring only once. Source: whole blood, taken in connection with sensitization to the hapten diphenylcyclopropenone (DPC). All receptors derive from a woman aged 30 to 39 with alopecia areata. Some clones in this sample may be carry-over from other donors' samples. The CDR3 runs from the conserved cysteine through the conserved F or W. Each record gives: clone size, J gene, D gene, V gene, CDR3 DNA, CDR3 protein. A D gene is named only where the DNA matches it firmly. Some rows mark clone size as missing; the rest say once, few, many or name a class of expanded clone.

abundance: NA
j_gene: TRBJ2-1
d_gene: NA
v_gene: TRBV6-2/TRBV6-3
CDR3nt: TGTGCCAGCAGTCCCAACGGATACAATGAGCAGTTCTTC
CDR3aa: CASSPNGYNEQFF

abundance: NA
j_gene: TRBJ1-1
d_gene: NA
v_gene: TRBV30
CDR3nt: TGTGCCTGGACCCATTACTCCAACACTGAAGCTTTCTTT
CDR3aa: CAWTHYSNTEAFF

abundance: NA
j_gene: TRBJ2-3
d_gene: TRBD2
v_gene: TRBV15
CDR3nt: TGTGCCACCAGCAGAGATTTGGTTAGCGGGGGGTCACCAGGACTCACAGATACGCAGTATTTT
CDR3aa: CATSRDLVSGGSPGLTDTQYF

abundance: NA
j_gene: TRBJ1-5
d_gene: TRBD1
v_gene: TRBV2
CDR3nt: TGTGCCAGCAGGGGACAGTATAGCAATCAGCCCCAGCATTTT
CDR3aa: CASRGQYSNQPQHF

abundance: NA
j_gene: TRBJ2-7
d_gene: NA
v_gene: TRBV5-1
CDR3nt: TGCGCCAGCAGCGAACAGGGAATCGCATACGAGCAGTACTTC
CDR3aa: CASSEQGIAYEQYF

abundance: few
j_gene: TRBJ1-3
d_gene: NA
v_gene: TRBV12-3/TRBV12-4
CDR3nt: TGTGCCAACGGGGTAAACACCATATATTTT
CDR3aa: CANGVNTIYF

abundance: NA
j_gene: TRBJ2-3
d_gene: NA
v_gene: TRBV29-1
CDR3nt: TGCAGCGAAGGCACCCTCACAGATACGCAGTATTTT
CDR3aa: CSEGTLTDTQYF

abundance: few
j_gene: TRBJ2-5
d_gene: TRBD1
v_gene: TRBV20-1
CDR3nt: TGCAGTGCTAGAGAGAACAGGGGTGGCGAGACCCAGTACTTC
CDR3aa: CSARENRGGETQYF

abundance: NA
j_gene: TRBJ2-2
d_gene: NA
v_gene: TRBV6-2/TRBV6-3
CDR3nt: TGTGCCAGCAGTTTAACGGTCACCGGGGAGCTGTTTTTT
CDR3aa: CASSLTVTGELFF

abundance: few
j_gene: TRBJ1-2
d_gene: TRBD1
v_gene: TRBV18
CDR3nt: TGTGCCAGCTCACCGACAGGGGACTATGGCTACACCTTC
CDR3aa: CASSPTGDYGYTF

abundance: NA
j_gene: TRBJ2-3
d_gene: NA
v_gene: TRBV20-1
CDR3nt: TGCAGTGCGATGGGCACAGATACGCAGTATTTT
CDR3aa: CSAMGTDTQYF

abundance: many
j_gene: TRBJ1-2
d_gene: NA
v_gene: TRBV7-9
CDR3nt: TGTGCCAGCAGCTCCCTCCCCGGGACGCCTGACTATGGCTACACCTTC
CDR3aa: CASSSLPGTPDYGYTF

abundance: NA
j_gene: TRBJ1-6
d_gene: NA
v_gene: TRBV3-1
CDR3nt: TGTGCCAGCAGCCACAAGGGTTATTCACCCCTCCACTTT
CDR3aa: CASSHKGYSPLHF

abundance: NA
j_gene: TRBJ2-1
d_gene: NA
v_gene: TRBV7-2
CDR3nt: TGTGCCAGCAGCTTCTACGTTTACAATGAGCAGTTCTTC
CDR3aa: CASSFYVYNEQFF

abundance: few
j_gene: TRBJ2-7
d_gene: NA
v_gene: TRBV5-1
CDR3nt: TGCGCCAGCAGCTTGGCGCCCCAGGGGTCCTACGAGCAGTACTTC
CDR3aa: CASSLAPQGSYEQYF

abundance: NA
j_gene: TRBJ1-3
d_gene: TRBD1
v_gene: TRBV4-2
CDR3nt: TGTGCCAGCAGCCAAGCCACGGGACAGACCTCTGGAAACACCATATATTTT
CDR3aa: CASSQATGQTSGNTIYF

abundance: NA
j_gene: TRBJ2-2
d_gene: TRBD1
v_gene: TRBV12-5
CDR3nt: TGTGCTAGTGGTTCCTTTGGACAGGGCGCCACCGGGGAGCTGTTTTTT
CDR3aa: CASGSFGQGATGELFF

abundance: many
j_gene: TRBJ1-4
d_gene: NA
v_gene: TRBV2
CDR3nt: TGTGCCAGCAGTGGTTGGCTTAATGAAAAACTGTTTTTT
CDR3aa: CASSGWLNEKLFF

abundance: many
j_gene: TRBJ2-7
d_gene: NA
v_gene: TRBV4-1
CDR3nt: TGCGCCAGCAGCCAAGTTTATCCAGAAGCCTACGAGCAGTACTTC
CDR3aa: CASSQVYPEAYEQYF

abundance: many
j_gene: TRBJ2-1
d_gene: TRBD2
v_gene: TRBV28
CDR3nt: TGTGCCAGCAGTTTGTTAGATCTGGGCGGGAGGGCCTATAATGAGCAGTTCTTC
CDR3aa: CASSLLDLGGRAYNEQFF

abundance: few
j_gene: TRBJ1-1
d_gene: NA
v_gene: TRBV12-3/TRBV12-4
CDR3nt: TGTGCCAGCACCCTCGCAGGATATGAAGCTTTCTTT
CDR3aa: CASTLAGYEAFF

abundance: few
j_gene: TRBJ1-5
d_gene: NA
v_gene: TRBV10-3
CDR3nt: TGTGCCATCAAATCAGGGGTAAATCAGCCCCAGCATTTT
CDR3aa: CAIKSGVNQPQHF

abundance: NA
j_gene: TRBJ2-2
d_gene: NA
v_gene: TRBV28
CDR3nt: TGTGCCAGCAGTCAACCCGAAGGGTCCGGGGAGCTGTTTTTT
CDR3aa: CASSQPEGSGELFF

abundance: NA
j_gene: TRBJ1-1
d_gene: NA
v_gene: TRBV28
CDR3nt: TGTGCCAGCAGGGGAGGGGGGGCCACTGAAGCTTTCTTT
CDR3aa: CASRGGGATEAFF

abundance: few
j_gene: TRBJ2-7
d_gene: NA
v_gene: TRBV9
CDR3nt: TGTGCCAGCAGCGCCGCCCAACTAGCTTCTCCCTACGAGCAGTACTTC
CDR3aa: CASSAAQLASPYEQYF

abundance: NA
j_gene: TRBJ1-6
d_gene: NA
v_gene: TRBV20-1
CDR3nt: TGCAGTGCTAGAGAAATCGAAGGGCGAAATTCACCCCTCCACTTT
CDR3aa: CSAREIEGRNSPLHF

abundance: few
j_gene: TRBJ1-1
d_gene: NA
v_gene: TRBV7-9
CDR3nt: TGTGCCAGCAGCTTTGTGGTGAACACTGAAGCTTTCTTT
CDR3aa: CASSFVVNTEAFF

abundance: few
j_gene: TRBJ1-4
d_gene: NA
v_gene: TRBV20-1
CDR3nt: TGCAGTGCTAGAGATGCAGGGCCGAGGGGTGAAAAACTGTTTTTT
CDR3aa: CSARDAGPRGEKLFF

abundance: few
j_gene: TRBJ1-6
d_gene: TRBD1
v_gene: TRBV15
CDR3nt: TGTGCCACCAGCAGACCAGGGACAGGGGAAAGTTCACCCCTCCACTTT
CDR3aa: CATSRPGTGESSPLHF

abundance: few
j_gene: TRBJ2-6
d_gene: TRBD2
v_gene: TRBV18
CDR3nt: TGTGCCAGCTCACCACCGGGACTAGCGGGTTCTGGGGCCAACGTCCTGACTTTC
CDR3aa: CASSPPGLAGSGANVLTF

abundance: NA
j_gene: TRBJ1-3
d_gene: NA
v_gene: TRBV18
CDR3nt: TGTGCCAGCTCACCACTGTCAACAATTGGCTCTGGAAACACCATATATTTT
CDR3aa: CASSPLSTIGSGNTIYF

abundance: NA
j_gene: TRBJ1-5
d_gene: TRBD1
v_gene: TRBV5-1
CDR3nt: TGCGCCAGCAGCTTGGGGACAGGGGGCGCCGATCAGCCCCAGCATTTT
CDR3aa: CASSLGTGGADQPQHF

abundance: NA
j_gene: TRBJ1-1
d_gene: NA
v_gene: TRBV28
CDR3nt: TGTGCCAGCAGGCCTCCGGTGAGTTTCACTGAAGCTTTCTTT
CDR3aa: CASRPPVSFTEAFF

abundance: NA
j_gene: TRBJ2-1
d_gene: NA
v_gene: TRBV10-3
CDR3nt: TGTGCCATCAGTGAGATGGCCCCCAATGAGCAGTTCTTC
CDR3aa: CAISEMAPNEQFF

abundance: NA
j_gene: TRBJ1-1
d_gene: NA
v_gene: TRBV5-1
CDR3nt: TGCGCCAGCGGCGGATCAACTGGGCACACTGAAGCTTTCTTT
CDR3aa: CASGGSTGHTEAFF

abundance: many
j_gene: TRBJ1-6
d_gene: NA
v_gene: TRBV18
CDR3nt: TGTGCCAGCTCACCACAACCACTGTTGGATTCACCCCTCCACTTT
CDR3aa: CASSPQPLLDSPLHF

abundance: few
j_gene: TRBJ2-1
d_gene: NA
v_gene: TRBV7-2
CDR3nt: TGTGCCAGCAGCCCAGGGACGCGGTCGGGCTACAATGAGCAGTTCTTC
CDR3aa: CASSPGTRSGYNEQFF

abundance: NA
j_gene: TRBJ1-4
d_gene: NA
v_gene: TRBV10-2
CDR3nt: TGCGCCAGCAGTGAGATGGCGGGAGGTAATGAAAAACTGTTTTTT
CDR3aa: CASSEMAGGNEKLFF

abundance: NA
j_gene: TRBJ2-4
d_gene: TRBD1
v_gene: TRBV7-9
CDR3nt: TGTGCCAGCAGCTTGAACGGGGACAGTCGGGACATTCAGTACTTC
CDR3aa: CASSLNGDSRDIQYF

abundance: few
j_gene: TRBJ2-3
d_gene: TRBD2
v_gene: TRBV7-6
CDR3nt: TGTGCCAGCAGCCAAGGAACGGGGGGGATCTACACAGATACGCAGTATTTT
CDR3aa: CASSQGTGGIYTDTQYF

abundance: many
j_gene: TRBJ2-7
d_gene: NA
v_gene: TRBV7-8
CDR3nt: TGTGCCAGCAGCAAAAGCTCAGGTTTGGAGGAGCAGTACTTC
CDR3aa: CASSKSSGLEEQYF

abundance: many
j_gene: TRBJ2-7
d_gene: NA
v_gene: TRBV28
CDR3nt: TGTGCCAGCAGTTTACTACAAAGGGGTTACGAGCAGTACTTC
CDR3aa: CASSLLQRGYEQYF

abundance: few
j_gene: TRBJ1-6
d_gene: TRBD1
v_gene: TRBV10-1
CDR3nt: TGCGCCAGCAGTGAGACAGGGGTGAATTCACCCCTCCACTTT
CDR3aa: CASSETGVNSPLHF

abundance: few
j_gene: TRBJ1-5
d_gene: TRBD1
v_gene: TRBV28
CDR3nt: TGTGCCAGCAGTCCAACCCCCCAGGGGGCTCTAAATCAGCCCCAGCATTTT
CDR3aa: CASSPTPQGALNQPQHF

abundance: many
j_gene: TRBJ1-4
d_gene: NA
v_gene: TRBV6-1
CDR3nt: TGTGCCAGCAGTCGGGGCGTCGCAGGGAGCGAAAAACTGTTTTTT
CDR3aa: CASSRGVAGSEKLFF

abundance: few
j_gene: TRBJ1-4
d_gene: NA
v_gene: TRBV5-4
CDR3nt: TGTGCCAGCAGCTTGGTGGGACACCAATTGGTTTTT
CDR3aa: CASSLVGHQLVF

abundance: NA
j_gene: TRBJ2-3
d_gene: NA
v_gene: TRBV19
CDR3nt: TGTGCCAGCAGCTTAGCAAGGGTGGGTCGTGGATCCACAGATACGCAGTATTTT
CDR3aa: CASSLARVGRGSTDTQYF

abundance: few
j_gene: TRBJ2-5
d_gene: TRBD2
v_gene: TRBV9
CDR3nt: TGTGCCAGCAGCGTAGGGCCGGGACTAGAAGAGACCCAGTACTTC
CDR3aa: CASSVGPGLEETQYF

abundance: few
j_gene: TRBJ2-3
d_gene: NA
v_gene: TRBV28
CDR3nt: TGTGCCAGCAGTCTCCCTAGTACCACAGATACGCAGTATTTT
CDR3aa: CASSLPSTTDTQYF

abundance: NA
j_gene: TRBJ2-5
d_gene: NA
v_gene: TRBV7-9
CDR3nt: TGTGCCAGCAGCCCAGTGGATGAGACCCAGTACTTC
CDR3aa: CASSPVDETQYF